The sequence of this T cell receptor (beta chain) was determined in a study of T cell responses to AZD1222 COVID-19 vaccine (dated by TCRdb to the early 2020s). For the wider study: A total of 230 to 250 trial participants underwent TCR sequencing, of whom roughly 210 had received two doses of AZD1222 and around 25 had received two doses of the MenACWY control vaccine. Trial participants were enrolled by age into 18-55, 56-69 and 70-plus year subgroups, with 148, 28 and 57 TCR-sequenced participants respectively. Results the study describes overall, beyond this receptor: In the small 56-69-year group, the increase in depth fell short of significance, most likely because of low power. Epitopes outside the regions mutated in the B.1.351 and B.1.1.7 variants were reportedly recognized by nearly half of the unique spike-specific TCRs. The whole spike protein was spanned by vaccine-associated CD4 TCRs, and dominant responses were seen in regions 160-218 and 743-854. After two AZD1222 doses, spike-specific TCR breadth and depth were significantly higher than at day 0 and than in MenACWY recipients. Conclusions about previously exposed vaccinees are limited because only six or seven AZD1222 recipients were SARS-CoV-2 seropositive at baseline. Most participants were white British and females outnumbered males, and the authors suggested that clonal diversity may have been underestimated. Because no samples from the day 14 peak response were available, repertoires could be characterized only after the peak T cell response.

The sample's time point, from its label and the paper: about 28 days (+/-7) after the second vaccine dose. AZD1222 recipients whose second dose came at about 4 weeks and those whose second dose came at about 12 weeks were combined into one group, since spike-specific TCR depth and breadth did not differ between the two schedules. Vaccinee samples came from UK trials COV001 and COV002, including a single-blind randomized controlled phase 2/3 trial of AZD1222 (ChAdOx1 nCoV-19) in healthy adults. For TCRbeta chain sequencing, PBMC samples were collected from trial participants at day 0 and at day 28 after the second dose. As to this clone: Its antigen remains undetermined. One base away there is no much larger clone; base qualities are not given.

The CDR3 regions of human TCRbeta chains were analyzed by immunosequencing. In the source study's methods: TCRs in the repertoires were matched against a reference library of SARS-CoV-2-specific TCRs that had been generated with the MIRA antigen-specificity platform. Breadth was defined as the fraction of unique TCRs that were SARS-CoV-2-associated. Depth was defined as the fraction of total T cells that were SARS-CoV-2-associated. Each spike-specific TCR was assigned to its reactive spike region and to a CD4 or CD8 class using the MIRA data. Log10-transformed breadth and depth values were compared by one-way ANOVA with Sidak's multiple comparisons tests. Imported from immuneACCESS, the table was reduced by TCRdb to in-frame sequences with V and J called. These copies leave out some clones; in studies compared against another copy, an unresolved V gene accounts for under half, and the cause of the remainder is not known. V and J calls and clone size come straight from that table; D and trimming were deduced from the DNA. The sample yields fewer than 70,000 clones; around three quarters were counted once. About 3.5% of the sample lies in the top ten.

The cysteine opens and the phenylalanine closes a CDR3 of 12 amino acids. The sequence is cut down to CDR3 DNA, 36 bases in frame from base 1. V lost 8 bases and J lost 3 bases; the stretch between them is 11 bases long. Material: peripheral blood, obtained 28 days after the second AZD1222 dose. The TCR was taken from an adult who received the AZD1222 COVID-19 vaccine. The chain couples TRBV12-3 or TRBV12-4 to TRBJ2-7; D gene: possibly TRBD2, on 6 matching bases. The DNA sequence follows: TGTGCCAGCGGGGCGGGACGCTACGAGCAGTACTTC. It specifies CASGAGRYEQYF.